The present T cell receptor beta chain was sequenced within a study of T cells in Graves' hyperthyroidism and ophthalmopathy. Study summary: At initial diagnosis, before any treatment had begun, peripheral blood was obtained. Study-wide findings and caveats: Most thyroid-expanded clonotypes above 0.001 were also found in blood.

Trimming shortened V by 4 bases and J by 4 bases, and 13 bases separated the two germline ends. The length of the CDR3 is 14 residues. The germline gives CDR1 MNHEY, CDR2 SVGAGI. Amplification targeted TCR beta CDR3 regions from RNA transcripts. First-round RT-PCR targeting the TCR CDR3 was performed with the HTBI primer set. TCRdb re-analysed the multiplex PCR reads in MiXCR, keeping a single row per CDR3 protein. This sample has hundreds of thousands of distinct CDR3 sequences; approximately 25% occur once, and the top ten carry 11%. Patients were excluded because of uncontrolled infection, other autoimmune disease, pregnancy or lactation. The PBMCs were sourced from fresh peripheral blood (approximately 9.6 ml). With regard to this clonotype: Its antigen is currently unknown.

The rearrangement links TRBV6-5 to TRBJ1-2; no clear D gene. Input material: blood. The clonotype originates from a woman aged 25 to 39 with Graves' ophthalmopathy. CDR3 protein: CASSSIGPSYGYTF. The CDR3 nucleotides are TGTGCCAGCAGTTCCATCGGGCCAAGCTATGGCTACACCTTC.